The 18 T cell receptor beta chains given below trace back to one sample, sequenced in a study of cytomegalovirus exposure and HLA in healthy donors. Clones were sequenced by immunoSEQ multiplex PCR, and TCRdb holds only the in-frame ones, with some missing. Among 150,000 to 250,000 clones listed, about 81% were seen once. Sequences were obtained from PBMCs. These receptors were collected from a woman in her twenties or thirties in good health and CMV-seronegative.

The chain uses TRBV6-5 and TRBJ2-5; maybe TRBD1 (5 bases). The CDR3 consists of 13 residues. The V gene's germline CDR1 is MNHEY and CDR2 SVGAGI. V lost 5 bases, J lost 2 bases, and 9 bases lay in between. In nucleotides, the CDR3 is TGTGCCAGCAGTCGGACATTTCAAGAGACCCAGTACTTC. Amino acids: CASSRTFQETQYF.

This rearrangement joins TRBV6-5 to TRBJ1-1; no firm D call. Germline CDR1 and CDR2: MNHEY and SVGAGI. The CDR3 sequence is 13 residues long. Trimming cost V 6 bases and J 1 base, with 9 bases left between them. For the CDR3, the DNA is TGTGCCAGCAGGCTACAGAGGAACACTGAAGCTTTCTTT. Its protein is CASRLQRNTEAFF.

The rearrangement uses TRBV6-1 and TRBJ2-7, with D possibly TRBD2 on 5 matching bases. V lost 9 bases to trimming and J lost 6 bases, with 18 bases between them. The V gene's germline CDR1 is MNHNS and CDR2 SASEGT. This CDR3 region has 13 residues. The CDR3 DNA reads as TGTGCCAGTTCGGTTCTGGGGAGTGCCGAGCAGTACTTC. Amino acid sequence: CASSVLGSAEQYF.

This clone was seen a handful of times. This chain connects TRBV2 to TRBJ2-7; D unresolved. CDR1 is SNHLY and CDR2 is FYNNEI in the germline V gene. V dropped 6 bases and J dropped 7 bases, with 16 bases sitting between them. This CDR3 comprises 13 residues. In DNA form, the CDR3 reads TGTGCCAGCAGCTATTCTGGCGGTAGTGAGCAGTACTTC. Protein: CASSYSGGSEQYF.

This clone was recorded a few times. The chain combines TRBV2 with TRBJ2-2, with 7 bases fitting TRBD1. The CDR3 runs 15 residues. J gave up 0 bases and V 6 bases, and 4 bases lay outside the gene matches. Germline loops: CDR1 SNHLY, CDR2 FYNNEI. CDR3 residues: CASRTGTANTGELFF. The CDR3 DNA reads as TGTGCCAGCAGGACCGGGACAGCGAACACCGGGGAGCTGTTTTTT.

The chain joins TRBV18 to TRBJ2-1; D is possibly TRBD2 (6 bases). The CDR3 consists of 16 residues. CDR1 is KGHSH and CDR2 is LQKENI in the germline V gene. Trimming pared 1 base from V and 9 bases from J, leaving 19 bases between. CDR3 nucleotides: TGTGCCAGCTCACCACAGGGAGGCGCGGGGTTAAGTGAGCAGTTCTTC. This codes for CASSPQGGAGLSEQFF.

There are a few counts of this clone. Other DNA sequences in the same sample also yield this CDR3. The chain joins TRBV19 to TRBJ1-2, with TRBD1 identical over 7 bases. In germline, CDR1 is LNHDA, CDR2 SQIVND (reference sequence). Germline trimming cut 7 bases from V and 2 bases from J; bases unmatched to any gene: 4. The CDR3 is 13 amino acids. CDR3 DNA: TGTGCCAGTACCGACAGGGAGAACTATGGCTACACCTTC. Translation: CASTDRENYGYTF. The whole variable domain, remainder taken from reference TRBV19 and TRBJ1-2, is DGGITQSPKYLFRKEGQNVTLSCEQNLNHDAMYWYRQDPGQGLRLIYYSQIVNDFQKGDIAEGYSVSREKKESFPLTVTSAQKNPTAFYLCASTDRENYGYTFGSGTRLTVV.

V usage is TRBV6-5 and J usage is TRBJ2-3; unclear D gene. Germline V gene data show CDR1 as MNHEY and CDR2 as SVGAGI. V lost 6 bases, J lost 2 bases, and 9 bases lay in between. There are 13 residues in the CDR3. The CDR3 DNA follows: TGTGCCAGCAGCAAGCCCCTCACAGATACGCAGTATTTT. Translation gives CASSKPLTDTQYF.

The chain combines TRBV7-6 with TRBJ2-5, with 11 positions matching TRBD2. CDR1 SGHVS and CDR2 FNYEAQ come from the germline V gene. This CDR3 has 15 residues. J gave up 1 base and V 6 bases, and 4 bases lay outside the gene matches. CDR3 amino acids: CASRLGTSGQETQYF. The CDR3 DNA follows: TGTGCCAGCAGACTGGGGACTAGCGGCCAAGAGACCCAGTACTTC.

This clone was observed a single time. The rearrangement links TRBV10-2 to TRBJ2-5, with 7 bases matching TRBD2. CDR1 is WSHSY, CDR2 SAAADI, per germline. The trim removed 10 bases at V and 3 bases at J, leaving 8 bases unmatched. The CDR3 has 13 residues. CDR3 protein: CAITAGLKETQYF. CDR3 coding DNA: TGCGCCATCACAGCGGGGCTAAAAGAGACCCAGTACTTC.

For the CDR3, the DNA is TGCGCCAGCAGCCAAGAGGCGGCAGGGATCAATCAGCCCCAGCATTTT. It translates to CASSQEAAGINQPQHF. The chain has TRBV4-1 and TRBJ1-5; a possible D gene is TRBD1 (5 bases). The CDR3 length is 16 residues. The V and J ends lost 0 bases and 3 bases respectively, with 12 bases between them. Germline values: CDR1 MGHRA, CDR2 YSYEKL.

The V and J genes are TRBV27 and TRBJ2-2; TRBD2 matches 7 bases. This CDR3 has 16 amino acids. Looked up from germline, CDR1 is MNHEY and CDR2 is SMNVEV (reference sequence). The V gene end was trimmed by 2 bases and the J gene end by 4 bases; junction bases not matched to a gene: 7. CDR3 protein: CASSLGGGVTTGELFF. Here the CDR3 DNA reads TGTGCCAGCAGTTTAGGGGGAGGGGTCACCACCGGGGAGCTGTTTTTT.

This chain uses TRBV18 with TRBJ2-2, with 9 bases matching TRBD1. There are 16 residues in the CDR3. Per the germline V gene, CDR1 is KGHSH and CDR2 is LQKENI. V gave up 2 bases and J gave up 2 bases; unmatched junction bases: 3. CDR3 DNA: TGTGCCAGCTCACCATGGGACAGGGCTAACACCGGGGAGCTGTTTTTT. The encoded protein is CASSPWDRANTGELFF.

This clone was recorded a few times. This chain connects TRBV13 to TRBJ1-2; no clear D gene. The CDR3 has 14 amino acids. Per germline, CDR1 PRHDT and CDR2 FYEKMQ (reference sequence). Trimming removed 5 bases from V and 4 bases from J, with 14 bases in between. CDR3 nucleotide sequence: TGTGCCAGCAGCCCGTCCGGAGCAGCCTATGGCTACACCTTC. It translates to CASSPSGAAYGYTF. Looking up the rest from reference TRBV13 and TRBJ1-2 gives the full variable domain: AAGVIQSPRHLIKEKRETATLKCYPIPRHDTVYWYQQGPGQDPQFLISFYEKMQSDKGSIPDRFSAQQFSDYHSELNMSSLELGDSALYFCASSPSGAAYGYTFGSGTRLTVV.

The rearrangement uses TRBV5-4 and TRBJ1-1, with D perhaps TRBD1 (6 bases). Per germline, CDR1 SGHNT and CDR2 YYREEE (reference sequence). This CDR3 has 15 residues. The V end was cut by 4 bases, the J end by 1 base, with 14 bases between. The chain's CDR3 is CASSVQDRPNTEAFF. The CDR3 DNA follows: TGTGCCAGCAGCGTGCAAGACAGGCCGAACACTGAAGCTTTCTTT.

This rearrangement joins TRBV4-1 to TRBJ2-7, with 11 bases matching TRBD2. The V gene end was trimmed by 3 bases and the J gene end by 3 bases; junction bases not matched to a gene: 4. The CDR3 extends over 15 amino acids. The V gene's germline CDR1 is MGHRA and CDR2 YSYEKL. CDR3 coding DNA: TGCGCCAGCAGCCACCTAGCGGGGGGCGACTACGAGCAGTACTTC. It codes for CASSHLAGGDYEQYF.

The rearrangement uses TRBV9 and TRBJ1-3; 7 bases map to TRBD1. V gave up 4 bases and J gave up 0 bases; unmatched junction bases: 10. This CDR3 has 17 amino acids. CDR1 and CDR2 (germline): SGDLS, YYNGEE. The DNA of the CDR3 is TGTGCCAGCAGCCCACCACAGGGGACCCGCTCTGGAAACACCATATATTTT. Amino acid sequence: CASSPPQGTRSGNTIYF.

The rearrangement uses TRBV19 and TRBJ2-7, with 7 bases identical to TRBD1. V dropped 10 bases and J dropped 3; count of bases not matched to a gene: 15. This CDR3 has 15 residues. Germline lookup yields CDR1 LNHDA and CDR2 SQIVND (reference sequence). For the CDR3, the DNA is TGTGCCACCCGAGAGTTTGACAGGGATCTCTACGAGCAGTACTTC. This codes for CATREFDRDLYEQYF. The whole variable domain, filled in from reference TRBV19 and TRBJ2-7, reads DGGITQSPKYLFRKEGQNVTLSCEQNLNHDAMYWYRQDPGQGLRLIYYSQIVNDFQKGDIAEGYSVSREKKESFPLTVTSAQKNPTAFYLCATREFDRDLYEQYFGPGTRLTVT.